A single T cell receptor beta chain is shown here with its context. What it recognizes is unknown. Template material for amplifying TCR beta CDR3 regions consisted of RNA transcripts. The HTBI primer set drove a first-round RT-PCR of the TCR CDR3. TCRdb reanalysed the multiplex PCR reads using MiXCR and keeps one entry per CDR3 protein. The sample comprises approximately 400,000 distinct CDR3 sequences, around 20% of which are singletons, and 40% rests with the top ten. This sample was included in a study of T cells in Graves' hyperthyroidism and ophthalmopathy. On the study more broadly: Peripheral blood sampling occurred at initial diagnosis, before any treatment.

Regarding the study as a whole: Blood held most thyroid clonotypes expanded above 0.001 frequency. From stable hyperthyroidism, ophthalmopathy was separated by a 13 V-J model.

Ophthalmopathy patients had moderate-to-severe active disease, CAS ≥3, NOSPECS ≥4, and disease duration under 3 months. This CDR3 spans 16 amino acids. Germline V gene lookup returns CDR1 SGHTA and CDR2 FQGNSA. Trimming cost V 1 base and J 2 bases, with 15 bases left between them. This chain joins TRBV7-2 and TRBJ2-7; D is tentatively TRBD1 or TRBD2 (5 bases each). This receptor was obtained from a man between 18 and 29 years old with Graves' ophthalmopathy. The sample taken for sequencing was blood. CDR3 amino acids: CASSLGGREITYEQYF. CDR3 bases: TGTGCCAGCAGCTTAGGGGGCAGGGAGATCACCTACGAGCAGTACTTC.